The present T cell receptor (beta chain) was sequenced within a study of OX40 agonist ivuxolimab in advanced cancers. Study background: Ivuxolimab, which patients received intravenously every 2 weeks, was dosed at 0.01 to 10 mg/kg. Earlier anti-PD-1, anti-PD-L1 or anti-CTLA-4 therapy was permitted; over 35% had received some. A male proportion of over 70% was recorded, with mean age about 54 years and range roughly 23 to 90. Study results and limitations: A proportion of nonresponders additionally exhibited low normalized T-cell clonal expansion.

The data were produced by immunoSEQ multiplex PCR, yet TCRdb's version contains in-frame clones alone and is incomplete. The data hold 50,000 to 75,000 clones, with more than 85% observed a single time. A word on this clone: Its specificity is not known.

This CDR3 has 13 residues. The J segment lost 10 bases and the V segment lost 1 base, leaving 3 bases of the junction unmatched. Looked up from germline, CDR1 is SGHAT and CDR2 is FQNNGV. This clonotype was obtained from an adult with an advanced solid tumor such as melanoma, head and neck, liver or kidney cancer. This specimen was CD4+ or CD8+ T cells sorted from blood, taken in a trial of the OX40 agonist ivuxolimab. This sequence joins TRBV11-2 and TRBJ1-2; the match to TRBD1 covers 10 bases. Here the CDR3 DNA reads TGTGCCAGCAGCTTAGGGACAGGGGGGGACTACACCTTC. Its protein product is CASSLGTGGDYTF.